The next 12 T cell receptor beta chains were all read from a single sample in a study of control samples from healthy donors and cancer patients (dated by TCRdb to 2019 to 2021). The method behind the library was the immunoSEQ multiplex PCR assay. TCRdb provides this immuneACCESS table in a form limited to in-frame rearrangements. Some clones are lacking; in checked studies, under half of them reflect an unresolved V gene, and why the rest are absent is not known. The sample yields about 80,000 clones; roughly nine tenths were counted once. The top ten constitute approximately 7.6% of the sample. Material for sequencing was blood. The source is an older woman in good health.

The rearrangement joins TRBV29-1 to TRBJ1-2; 9 nucleotides line up with TRBD1. The CDR3 runs to 14 residues. Germline loops: CDR1 SQVTM, CDR2 ANQGSEA. The junction had 3 bases not matched to a gene; V was cut back by 0 bases and J by 4 bases. The CDR3 coding sequence is TGCAGCGTTGAAGATCCGGGACAGGGCTATGGCTACACCTTC. It translates to CSVEDPGQGYGYTF. The whole variable domain, remainder taken from reference TRBV29-1 and TRBJ1-2, is SAVISQKPSRDICQRGTSLTIQCQVDSQVTMMFWYRQQPGQSLTLIATANQGSEATYESGFVIDKFPISRPNLTFSTLTVSNMSPEDSSIYLCSVEDPGQGYGYTFGSGTRLTVV.

The J gene is TRBJ2-5, the V gene TRBV12-3 or TRBV12-4; D possibly corresponds to TRBD2 (7 bases). V was clipped by 5 bases and J by 5 bases, with 12 bases between them. This CDR3 spans 13 amino acids. DNA for the CDR3: TGTGCCAGCAGTCCGCGGGGGCGGGAGACCCAGTACTTC. It yields the protein CASSPRGRETQYF.

This clone came up a few times. The V call is TRBV11-3, the J call TRBJ1-1; D perhaps matches TRBD1 (5 bases). The CDR3 contains 12 residues. Trimming shortened V by 4 bases and J by 9 bases, and 12 bases separated the two germline ends. The germline V gene has CDR1 SGHNT and CDR2 YENEEA. CDR3 amino acids: CASSWRGGKAFF. The CDR3 bases are TGTGCCAGCAGCTGGCGGGGGGGAAAAGCTTTCTTT.

This clone has just one count. The chain has TRBV6-5 and TRBJ2-7; TRBD2 is a possible D gene (6 bases). This CDR3 comprises 14 residues. The V end was cut by 2 bases, the J end by 7 bases, with 15 bases between. Germline V lookup: CDR1 MNHEY, CDR2 SVGAGI. CDR3 sequence reads: CASSYRGTFGEQYF. In DNA, the CDR3 is TGTGCCAGCAGTTACCGCGGGACCTTCGGGGAGCAGTACTTC.

The V and J genes are TRBV5-1 and TRBJ2-3; unclear D gene. Trimming removed 5 bases from V and 2 bases from J, with 12 bases in between. Germline V CDR1 and CDR2: SGHRS, YFSETQ. This CDR3 is 14 amino acids long. CDR3 nucleotides: TGCGCCAGCAGTATCACTGCGGACACAGATACGCAGTATTTT. Amino acid sequence: CASSITADTDTQYF.

This clone was observed a single time. This chain joins TRBV7-9 and TRBJ2-3; D is possibly TRBD2 (5 bases). Trimming shortened V by 4 bases and J by 0 bases, and 8 bases separated the two germline ends. This CDR3 comprises 14 residues. Germline values: CDR1 SEHNR, CDR2 FQNEAQ (reference sequence). The CDR3 here is CASSWSGSTDTQYF. DNA for the CDR3: TGTGCCAGCAGCTGGAGCGGCAGCACAGATACGCAGTATTTT.

The gene calls are TRBV5-4 and TRBJ2-2; the match to TRBD2 covers 9 bases. The J segment lost 1 base and the V segment lost 2 bases, leaving 6 bases of the junction unmatched. There are 17 residues in the CDR3. Germline CDR1 SGHNT, CDR2 YYREEE (reference sequence). The CDR3 region has the DNA TGTGCCAGCAGCTTAGGCGGGAGGGCCGGGAACACCGGGGAGCTGTTTTTT. Protein: CASSLGGRAGNTGELFF.

The V gene is TRBV9, the J gene TRBJ2-5; 11 bases are a match to TRBD2. Germline V gene data show CDR1 as SGDLS and CDR2 as YYNGEE. The CDR3 is made up of 15 amino acids. Trimming removed 3 bases from V and 4 bases from J; junction bases left unmatched: 5. The CDR3 sequence is CASSAGGTSGETQYF. The CDR3 nucleotides are TGTGCCAGCAGCGCCGGGGGGACTAGCGGAGAGACCCAGTACTTC.

The J gene is TRBJ1-2, the V gene TRBV27, with D perhaps TRBD1 (6 bases). The V gene lost 6 bases and the J gene lost 8 bases, with 16 bases spanning the gap. The CDR3 runs 13 residues. The germline V gene encodes CDR1 MNHEY and CDR2 SMNVEV (reference sequence). In nucleotides, the CDR3 is TGTGCCAGCAGACAAGACAGGACTCGGGGCTACACCTTC. Translating gives CASRQDRTRGYTF.

The CDR3 coding sequence is TGTGCCAGCAGTCAACAGGGGTATGGCTACACCTTC. As protein: CASSQQGYGYTF. V and J are TRBV6-5 and TRBJ1-2; the match to TRBD1 covers 7 bases. V lost 5 bases to trimming and J lost 5 bases; unmatched junction nucleotides: 2. Germline loops: CDR1 MNHEY, CDR2 SVGAGI. This CDR3 region has 12 residues.

The chain joins TRBV7-8 to TRBJ1-1; tentatively, D is TRBD1 (6 bases). Germline V CDR1 and CDR2: SGHVS, FQNEAQ. The CDR3 has 16 residues. Deletions cut 5 bases from V and 5 bases from J, with 21 bases between. The CDR3 reads CASSRWDMGIGTEAFF. The CDR3 nucleotides are TGTGCCAGCAGCCGATGGGACATGGGAATAGGGACTGAAGCTTTCTTT.

This clone was recorded only once. The CDR3, as DNA: TGTGCCAGCAGTCCCTGGCTAGCGGGATCCAGGTACTTC. Its translation is CASSPWLAGSRYF. The chain links TRBV27 to TRBJ2-7; TRBD2 matches 9 bases. The germline gives CDR1 MNHEY, CDR2 SMNVEV (reference sequence). After removal of 5 bases from V and 12 bases from J, the junction contained 11 bases not matched to a gene. The CDR3 contains 13 residues.